This T cell receptor beta chain was captured in a study of T cell repertoires in cytomegalovirus infection. The wider study: Public TCR beta signatures indicated both CMV infection and matching HLA type. Study-wide results and limits: HLA-C-restricted CMV-specific TCR beta clonotypes were dominant in the ex vivo response. Summed frequency of shared TCR beta families picked out CMV carriers who also had the relevant HLA.

The CDR3 extends over 14 amino acids. Between the trimmed V and J ends, which lost 1 base and 5 bases, there was a span of 8 bases. The germline CDR1 and CDR2 sequences are SGHVS and FQNEAQ. Many counts were recorded for this clonotype. The antigen is not known. TCRdb reanalysed the reads using MiXCR and keeps one entry per CDR3 protein. The data show 290,000 or so distinct CDR3 sequences, with approximately 10% seen just once and about 2.3% held by the top ten. The receptor was isolated from a human donor in good health (CMV status not recorded). Some clones in this sample may be carry-over from other donors' samples. The chain employs TRBV7-8 and TRBJ1-4; D not resolved. The sequencing input was PBMCs. CDR3 amino acids: CASSLVGRNEKLFF. CDR3 DNA sequence: TGTGCCAGCAGCTTAGTTGGTAGGAATGAAAAACTGTTTTTT. Based on the CDR3 plus reference TRBV7-8 and TRBJ1-4, the full variable domain is GAGVSQSPRYKVAKRGQDVALRCDPISGHVSLFWYQQALGQGPEFLTYFQNEAQLDKSGLPSDRFFAERPEGSVSTLKIQRTQQEDSAVYLCASSLVGRNEKLFFGSGTQLSVL.